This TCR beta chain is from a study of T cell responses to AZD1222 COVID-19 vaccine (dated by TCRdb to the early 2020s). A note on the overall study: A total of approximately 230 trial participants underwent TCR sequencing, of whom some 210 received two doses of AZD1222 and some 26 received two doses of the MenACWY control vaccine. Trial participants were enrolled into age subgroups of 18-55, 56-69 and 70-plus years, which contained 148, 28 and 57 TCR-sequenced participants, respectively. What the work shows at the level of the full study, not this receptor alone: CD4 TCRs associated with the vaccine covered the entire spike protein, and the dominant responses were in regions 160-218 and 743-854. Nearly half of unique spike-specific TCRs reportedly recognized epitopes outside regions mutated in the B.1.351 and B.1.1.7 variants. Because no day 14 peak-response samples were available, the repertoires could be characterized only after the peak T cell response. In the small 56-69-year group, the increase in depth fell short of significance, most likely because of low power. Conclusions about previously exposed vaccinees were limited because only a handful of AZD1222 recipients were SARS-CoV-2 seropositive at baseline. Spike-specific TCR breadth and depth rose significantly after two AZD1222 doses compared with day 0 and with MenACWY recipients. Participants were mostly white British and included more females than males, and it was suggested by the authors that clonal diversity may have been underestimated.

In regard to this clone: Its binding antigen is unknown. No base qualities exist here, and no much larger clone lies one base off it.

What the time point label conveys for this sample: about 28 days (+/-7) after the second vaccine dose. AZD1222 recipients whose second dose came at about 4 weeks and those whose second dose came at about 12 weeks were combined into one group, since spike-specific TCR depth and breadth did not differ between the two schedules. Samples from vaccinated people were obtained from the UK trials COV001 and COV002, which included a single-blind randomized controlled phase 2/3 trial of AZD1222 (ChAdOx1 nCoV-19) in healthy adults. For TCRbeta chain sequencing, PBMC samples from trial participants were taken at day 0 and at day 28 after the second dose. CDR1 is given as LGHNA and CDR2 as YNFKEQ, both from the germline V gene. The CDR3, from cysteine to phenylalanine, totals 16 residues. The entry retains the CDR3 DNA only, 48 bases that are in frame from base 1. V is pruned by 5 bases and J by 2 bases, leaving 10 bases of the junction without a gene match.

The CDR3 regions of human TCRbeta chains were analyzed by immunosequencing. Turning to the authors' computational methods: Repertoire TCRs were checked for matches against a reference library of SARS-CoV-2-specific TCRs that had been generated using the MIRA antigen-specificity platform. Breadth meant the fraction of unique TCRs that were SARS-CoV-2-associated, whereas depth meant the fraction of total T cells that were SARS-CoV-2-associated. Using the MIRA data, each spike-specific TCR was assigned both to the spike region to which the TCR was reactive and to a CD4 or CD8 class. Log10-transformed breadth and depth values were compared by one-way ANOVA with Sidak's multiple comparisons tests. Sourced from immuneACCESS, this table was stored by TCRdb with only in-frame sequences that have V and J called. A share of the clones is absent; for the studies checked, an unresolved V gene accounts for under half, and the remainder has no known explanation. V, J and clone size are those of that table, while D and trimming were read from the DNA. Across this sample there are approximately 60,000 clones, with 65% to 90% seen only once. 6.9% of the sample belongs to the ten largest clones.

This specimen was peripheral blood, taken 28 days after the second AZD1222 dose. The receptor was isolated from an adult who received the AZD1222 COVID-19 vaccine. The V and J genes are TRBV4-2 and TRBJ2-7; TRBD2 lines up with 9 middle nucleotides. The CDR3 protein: CASSGAEGLATYEQYF. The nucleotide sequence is TGTGCCAGCAGCGGGGCAGAAGGACTAGCGACCTACGAGCAGTACTTC.